A selection of T cell receptor beta chains follows, all from one sample in a study of CD8 T cell repertoires and HIV-1 epitope variants. The repertoire was sequenced with immunoSEQ multiplex PCR; TCRdb's copy has only in-frame clones and lacks some. The data show thousands of clones, 55% to 80% seen once. No antigen has been assigned to these receptors. The sample consisted of cultured CD8+ T cells derived from PBMCs. Source of these receptors: a male donor with HIV. The CDR3 runs from the conserved cysteine through the conserved F or W. A D gene is named only where the DNA matches it firmly. The size entry is marked missing in some rows and otherwise reads once, few, many or a size class.

d_call: -; v_call: TRBV5-3; j_call: TRBJ2-7; clone_size: -; cdr3_aa: CASSLANTASSEQYF; cdr3_nt: TGTGCCAGCAGCTTGGCCAATACGGCTTCCTCCGAGCAGTACTTC
d_call: -; v_call: TRBV2; j_call: TRBJ2-2; clone_size: -; cdr3_aa: CASSEARTANTGELFF; cdr3_nt: TGTGCCAGCAGTGAAGCTCGGACAGCCAATACCGGGGAGCTGTTTTTT
d_call: -; v_call: TRBV9; j_call: TRBJ2-2; clone_size: -; cdr3_aa: CASSEGFWNTGELFF; cdr3_nt: TGTGCCAGCTCGGAAGGGTTCTGGAACACCGGGGAGCTGTTTTTT
d_call: TRBD1; v_call: TRBV29-1; j_call: TRBJ2-7; clone_size: -; cdr3_aa: CSVLLGTGLYEQYF; cdr3_nt: TGCAGCGTTTTGCTCGGGACAGGGTTGTACGAGCAGTACTTC
d_call: -; v_call: TRBV11-2; j_call: TRBJ1-1; clone_size: -; cdr3_aa: CASSLWNTEAFF; cdr3_nt: TGTGCCAGCAGCTTATGGAACACTGAAGCTTTCTTT
d_call: -; v_call: TRBV7-9; j_call: TRBJ1-2; clone_size: few; cdr3_aa: CASSHHRGYGYTF; cdr3_nt: TGTGCCAGCAGCCATCACCGGGGTTATGGCTACACCTTC
d_call: TRBD2; v_call: TRBV5-1; j_call: TRBJ2-3; clone_size: few; cdr3_aa: CASGLGEGPGADTQYF; cdr3_nt: TGCGCCAGCGGCTTAGGGGAGGGCCCTGGGGCAGATACGCAGTATTTT
d_call: -; v_call: TRBV28; j_call: TRBJ2-2; clone_size: -; cdr3_aa: CASSLGGGPGELFF; cdr3_nt: TGTGCCAGCAGTTTAGGAGGGGGCCCCGGGGAGCTGTTTTTT
d_call: -; v_call: TRBV6-6; j_call: TRBJ2-7; clone_size: medium-sized; cdr3_aa: CASRPIGGYEQYF; cdr3_nt: TGTGCCAGCAGACCTATTGGGGGCTACGAGCAGTACTTC
d_call: TRBD2; v_call: TRBV11-3; j_call: TRBJ2-1; clone_size: -; cdr3_aa: CASSLSSGGADNNEQFF; cdr3_nt: TGTGCCAGCAGCTTAAGTAGCGGGGGGGCCGACAACAATGAGCAGTTCTTC
d_call: TRBD1; v_call: TRBV2; j_call: TRBJ2-7; clone_size: -; cdr3_aa: CASSEAFGTGNEQYF; cdr3_nt: TGTGCCAGCAGTGAGGCGTTCGGGACAGGGAACGAGCAGTACTTC
d_call: TRBD2; v_call: TRBV7-6; j_call: TRBJ2-2; clone_size: -; cdr3_aa: CASSLRAGTRVFDGELFF; cdr3_nt: TGTGCCAGCAGCTTAAGGGCAGGGACTAGGGTGTTTGACGGGGAGCTGTTTTTT
d_call: -; v_call: TRBV6-5; j_call: TRBJ2-6; clone_size: -; cdr3_aa: CASRRQATGANVLTF; cdr3_nt: TGTGCCAGCAGGAGACAGGCCACTGGGGCCAACGTCCTGACTTTC
d_call: -; v_call: TRBV4-1; j_call: TRBJ2-7; clone_size: -; cdr3_aa: CASSRGGLADEQYF; cdr3_nt: TGCGCCAGCAGCCGAGGGGGGCTAGCTGACGAGCAGTACTTC
d_call: -; v_call: TRBV6-5; j_call: TRBJ2-1; clone_size: -; cdr3_aa: CASSDRYNEQFF; cdr3_nt: TGTGCCAGCAGCGACAGATACAATGAGCAGTTCTTC
d_call: -; v_call: TRBV30; j_call: TRBJ2-2; clone_size: -; cdr3_aa: CAWSLVTGNGELFF; cdr3_nt: TGTGCCTGGAGTCTTGTTACAGGGAACGGGGAGCTGTTTTTT
d_call: TRBD2; v_call: TRBV6-5; j_call: TRBJ2-1; clone_size: -; cdr3_aa: CASSYSPSGSRNEQFF; cdr3_nt: TGTGCCAGCAGTTACTCACCTAGCGGGAGTAGGAATGAGCAGTTCTTC
d_call: TRBD1; v_call: TRBV27; j_call: TRBJ1-2; clone_size: -; cdr3_aa: CASSSGQRYGYTF; cdr3_nt: TGTGCCAGCAGTTCGGGACAGCGCTATGGCTACACCTTC
d_call: TRBD1; v_call: TRBV7-6; j_call: TRBJ2-1; clone_size: -; cdr3_aa: CASSLSSGQANEQFF; cdr3_nt: TGTGCCAGCAGCTTAAGCTCCGGACAGGCAAATGAGCAGTTCTTC
d_call: -; v_call: TRBV11-2; j_call: TRBJ1-1; clone_size: -; cdr3_aa: CASSPDSQGVIF; cdr3_nt: TGTGCCAGCAGCCCGGACAGCCAGGGAGTGATCTTT